This TCR beta chain was observed in a study of shared clonotypes between healthy human individuals. The V gene's germline CDR1 is MNHEY and CDR2 SVGAGI. V lost 4 bases and J lost 3; bases outside the gene matches: 8. This CDR3 has 16 residues. This clone appeared a few times. TCRdb's copy holds only in-frame clones and misses some; the assay was immunoSEQ multiplex PCR. The repertoire has 200,000 to 250,000 clones, 60% to 80% of them found once; the top ten carry around 10%. The specimen sequenced was memory CD4+ T cells sorted from blood. Subset indicated: CD45RA-negative fraction. V and J are TRBV6-5 and TRBJ2-3; 9 nucleotides align to TRBD2. This receptor was taken from a man aged 25-45 years in good health. The CDR3 protein is CASSFPVAGVTDTQYF. The CDR3 nucleotides are TGTGCCAGCAGTTTTCCAGTAGCGGGAGTGACAGATACGCAGTATTTT.